This T cell receptor beta chain emerged from a study of Graves' ophthalmopathy and Graves' hyperthyroidism. Clinical symptoms and serum thyroxine were used for diagnosis; TRAb, thyroid ultrasound and orbital computed tomography were also relied on. Fresh peripheral blood (approximately 10 ml) yielded the PBMCs. Of note for this clonotype: What it binds is unknown.

Whole-study results and caveats: Ophthalmopathy progression was predicted with approximately 64% sensitivity and approximately 72% specificity.

The CDR3 extends over 15 amino acids. V was shortened by 0 bases and J by 8 bases, with 17 bases between the two germline ends. The V gene's germline CDR1 is SGHRS and CDR2 YFSETQ. Using RNA transcripts, the TCR beta CDR3 regions were amplified. Investigators did first-round RT-PCR with HTBI primers, then second-round multiplex PCR. TCRdb processed the multiplex PCR reads anew with MiXCR; each CDR3 protein has one entry. Counted here are about 620,000 distinct CDR3 sequences, around a fifth occurring once; the ten biggest clones make up roughly 6.9%. This chain uses TRBV5-1 with TRBJ1-2; D unclear. The specimen was peripheral blood. The sequence was obtained from a woman aged 18 to 35 with stable Graves' hyperthyroidism. Some clones in this sample may be carry-over from other donors' samples. The chain's CDR3 is CASSLDGGRPVGYTF. The CDR3 nucleotides are TGCGCCAGCAGCTTGGATGGAGGCCGCCCGGTAGGCTACACCTTC.